This TCR beta chain is drawn from a study of blood T cells in healthy people across ages. Primers used in a second PCR of about 6 to 12 cycles were a sample-barcoded 5' primer and a J-beta primer mix. CDR3-containing paired-end reads numbering at least 2.5 million came from each sample. TCRdb reprocessed the 5' RACE reads with MiXCR, giving one entry per CDR3 protein. The sample holds about 1.1 million distinct CDR3 sequences, roughly two fifths seen once. Isolation recovered at least 6 million PBMCs from every sample. Per individual sample, total RNA of at least 5 micrograms was extracted. Input material: blood. This TCR derives from a man between 18 and 29 years old in good health.

CDR3 in amino acids: CASSQSTGGYEQYF. CDR3 nucleotides: TGTGCCAGCAGCCAATCGACAGGGGGGTACGAGCAGTACTTC. V usage is TRBV3-1 and J usage is TRBJ2-5, with 9 bases that match TRBD1. The J call is in doubt because the DNA end fits TRBJ2-7 better. Germline CDR1 LGHDT, CDR2 YNNKEL (reference sequence). The CDR3 loop spans 14 amino acids.